The clone carrying this T cell receptor beta chain was seen more than once but under ten times. Its antigen is still unknown. A read error may account for a junction end that differs from germline. The data are from a study of cytomegalovirus exposure and HLA in healthy donors. The germline V gene has CDR1 GTSNPN and CDR2 SVGIG (reference sequence). The CDR3 covers 10 residues. Study results and caveats: Presence/absence analyses assumed roughly uniform sequencing depth across donors.

Both 60 Vbeta primers and 13 Jbeta primers went into the PCR. The method was immunoSEQ multiplex PCR; TCRdb's version includes in-frame clones alone and lacks a portion of them. The table shows about 85,000 clones, with about four fifths occurring only once. J is TRBJ2-6 and V is TRBV30; TRBD1 might be the D (6 bases). The sequenced material came from PBMCs. The receptor was isolated from a man aged 50 to 59 in good health and CMV-seropositive. The CDR3 protein is CAGTGNGLTF. The CDR3 DNA is TGTGCCGGCACAGGGAACGGCCTGACTTTC.